One and the same sample provided the 9 T cell receptor beta chains below, sequenced in a study of metastatic and nonmetastatic thyroid tumors. Thyroid surgery took place with no prior treatment in any patient. Via MiXCR, TCRdb re-called the PCR reads. This sample has 15,000 or so clones, with roughly 12% found just once. The material sequenced was blood. The receptors were sampled from a female donor with papillary thyroid cancer or a benign thyroid nodule (not recorded which). Some clones in this sample may be carry-over from other donors' samples.

This clone has a handful of counts. The V call is TRBV28, the J call TRBJ1-1; tentatively, D is TRBD1 (6 bases). Germline V gene data show CDR1 as MDHEN and CDR2 as SYDVKM. V lost 11 bases and J 2 bases, leaving 12 bases between the germline ends. The CDR3 is made up of 12 amino acids. The DNA for the CDR3 is TGTGCCGGAGGGACATATAACACTGAAGCTTTCTTT. This codes for CAGGTYNTEAFF. Variable domain in full (rest from reference TRBV28 and TRBJ1-1): DVKVTQSSRYLVKRTGEKVFLECVQDMDHENMFWYRQDPGLGLRLIYFSYDVKMKEKGDIPEGYSVSREKKERFSLILESASTNQTSMYLCAGGTYNTEAFFGQGTRLTVV.

With respect to this clone: It may be a read error: a sequence one base away is much more abundant. This sequence joins TRBV18 and TRBJ2-5; TRBD2 agrees at 7 bases. The CDR3 consists of 15 residues. The germline V gene encodes CDR1 KGHSH and CDR2 LQKENI. As DNA, the CDR3 is TGTGCCAGCTCACCACCCTGGGGGGGAGGAGAGACCCAGCACTTC. It encodes CASSPPWGGGETQHF.

The gene calls are TRBV5-1 and TRBJ2-7; no definite D call. Trimming removed 4 bases at V and 0 bases at J, with 5 bases between. The CDR3 covers 12 residues. Germline-derived CDR1 and CDR2 are SGHRS and YFSETQ. CDR3 amino acids: CASSPNSYEQYF. The CDR3 nucleotides read TGCGCCAGCAGCCCTAACTCCTACGAGCAGTACTTC.

At least ten counts were recorded for this clone. This chain links TRBV20-1 with TRBJ1-4, with D unresolved. The CDR3 loop spans 10 amino acids. Germline CDR1 is DFQATT and CDR2 is SNEGSKA (reference sequence). V shed 5 bases and J shed 8 bases, with 6 bases lying between them. The CDR3 coding sequence is TGCAGTGCTTATAGGGAAAAACTGTTTTTT. As protein: CSAYREKLFF.

This clone has more than one count but fewer than ten. The J gene is TRBJ1-5, the V gene TRBV20-1; TRBD1 matches 7 bases. The length of the CDR3 is 16 residues. Unmatched junction bases numbered 11, after V lost 6 bases and J lost 0 bases. The V gene's germline CDR1 is DFQATT and CDR2 SNEGSKA (reference sequence). CDR3 coding DNA: TGCAGTGCCACCATACCGGGACAGATTAGCAATCAGCCCCAGCATTTT. Translated: CSATIPGQISNQPQHF.

Ten or more counts support this clone. The chain employs TRBV24-1 and TRBJ2-2; 8 positions agree with TRBD1. Unmatched junction bases numbered 3, after V lost 2 bases and J lost 2 bases. Germline-derived CDR1 and CDR2 are KGHDR and SFDVKD. The CDR3 loop spans 16 amino acids. The CDR3 coding sequence is TGTGCCACCAGTGATTGGGGGACAGGTAACACCGGGGAGCTGTTTTTT. Protein sequence: CATSDWGTGNTGELFF.

About this clone: One junction end disagrees with the germline gene, perhaps due to a read error. The V call is TRBV7-8, the J call TRBJ1-6; 10 bases match TRBD1. Germline V gives CDR1 SGHVS, CDR2 FQNEAQ. CDR3 length equals 15 residues. The CDR3: CASSRQGAIVSPLRF. CDR3 DNA: TGTGCCAGCAGCCGACAGGGGGCGATTGTTTCACCCCTCCGCTTT.

This clone is termed medium-sized. The chain links TRBV2 to TRBJ2-7; perhaps TRBD1 as D (6 bases). Between the trimmed V and J ends, which lost 6 bases and 3 bases, there was a span of 9 bases. The CDR3 covers 12 residues. Germline lookup yields CDR1 SNHLY and CDR2 FYNNEI. The CDR3, as DNA: TGTGCCAGCAGGGACAGTTACTACGAGCAGTACTTC. It yields the protein CASRDSYYEQYF.

This chain joins TRBV5-1 and TRBJ1-1; D remains unclear. V lost 0 bases and J lost 4, with 13 bases in between. CDR1 is SGHRS and CDR2 is YFSETQ in the germline V gene. The CDR3 loop spans 15 amino acids. In nucleotides, the CDR3 is TGCGCCAGCAGCTTGGCCGGGGTCAGTGGCACTGAAGCTTTCTTT. Translated: CASSLAGVSGTEAFF.